The rows below give T cell receptor beta chains drawn from one sample of a study of blood T cell repertoires in COVID-19. This table comes from immunoSEQ multiplex PCR, and its TCRdb copy is limited to in-frame clones, with some not included. The sample carries 150,000 to 200,000 clones, more than 75% recorded once. Source material: peripheral blood. The receptors derive from a woman in her 40s with COVID-19, enrolled during active disease. Each CDR3 is given with its conserved first and last residue. A D gene is named only where the DNA matches it firmly. Clone sizes are given selectively: once, few, many, or a class where the clone is expanded.

>TRBV9|.|TRBJ2-3|15|TRBD2
TGTGCCAGCAGCTTTGGACTAGAGCTCACAGATACGCAGTATTTT
CASSFGLELTDTQYF
>TRBV30|.|TRBJ1-1|17|TRBD1
TGTGCCTGGACGACTCGGTCAGTGAGGGACAGGGACACTGAAGCTTTCTTT
CAWTTRSVRDRDTEAFF
>TRBV29-1|.|TRBJ1-1|14|.
TGCAGCGTTGAATTTCACCAAACCGGCACTGAAGCTTTCTTT
CSVEFHQTGTEAFF
>TRBV19|.|TRBJ1-2|14|TRBD1
TGTGCCAGTAGCACCGGACAGGAAAACTATGGCTACACCTTC
CASSTGQENYGYTF
>TRBV5-1|.|TRBJ1-2|15|TRBD1
TGCGCCAGCAGCGGGGGATCGACAGGGTCCTATGGCTACACCTTC
CASSGGSTGSYGYTF
>TRBV6-5|.|TRBJ1-1|13|.
TGTGCCAGCAGGAGACTAGGGAACACTGAAGCTTTCTTT
CASRRLGNTEAFF
>TRBV23-1|.|TRBJ1-5|13|.
TGCGCCACTCCAGACAGGTCCCATCAGCCCCAGCATTTT
CATPDRSHQPQHF
>TRBV4-3|once|TRBJ2-1|15|TRBD2
TGCGCCAGCAGCCCGAGCGGGGGGGCCTACAATGAGCAGTTCTTC
CASSPSGGAYNEQFF
>TRBV6-1|.|TRBJ1-6|15|.
TGTGCCAGCAGTGACGGTAGGGGACTTAATTCACCCCTCCACTTT
CASSDGRGLNSPLHF
>TRBV16|.|TRBJ1-6|15|.
TGTGCCAGCAGCCAATCCGGCAGGGCAAGATCACCCCTCCACTTT
CASSQSGRARSPLHF
>TRBV29-1|.|TRBJ2-7|13|TRBD2
TGCAGCATCACCACGGGGGGGATAAGCGAGCAGTACTTC
CSITTGGISEQYF
>TRBV6-5|.|TRBJ2-7|15|.
TGTGCCAGCAGTTACTCGGGCAGTGTATCCTACGAGCAGTACTTC
CASSYSGSVSYEQYF
>TRBV7-2|.|TRBJ1-5|14|TRBD1
TGTGCCAGCAGCTTCTTAGGACAGGGCGAGCCCCAGCATTTT
CASSFLGQGEPQHF
>TRBV10-1|.|TRBJ2-6|16|.
TGCGCCAGCAGTGGAACAGGTACCACCGGGGCCAACGTCCTGACTTTC
CASSGTGTTGANVLTF
>TRBV27|.|TRBJ1-5|13|.
TGTGCCAGCAGTTTATCCAGAAATCAGCCCCAGCATTTT
CASSLSRNQPQHF
>TRBV6-9|.|TRBJ2-3|15|.
TGTGCCAGCAGTTACCCAGGGATTAGCACAGATACGCAGTATTTT
CASSYPGISTDTQYF
>TRBV27|.|TRBJ1-2|13|.
TGTGCCAGCAGTTTCAGGGGATGTAATGGCTACACCTTC
CASSFRGCNGYTF
>TRBV27|few|TRBJ1-2|14|.
TGTGCCAGCAGTCCATCCAGTAGCGGTTGGGGCTACACCTTC
CASSPSSSGWGYTF
>TRBV28|.|TRBJ1-3|14|.
TGTGCCAGTTCTAACGAGGGCCTTGGAAACACCATATATTTT
CASSNEGLGNTIYF
>TRBV27|few|TRBJ1-1|15|TRBD1
TGTGCCAGCAGCCTCCGGACAGGGTTAAACACTGAAGCTTTCTTT
CASSLRTGLNTEAFF
>TRBV4-2|.|TRBJ2-1|17|TRBD2
TGTGCCAGCAGCCCCTTTCATAGCGGGGGGGCCCACAATGAGCAGTTCTTC
CASSPFHSGGAHNEQFF
>TRBV29-1|once|TRBJ2-5|12|.
TGCAGCGTCAGAACAGGACAAGAGACCCAGTACTTC
CSVRTGQETQYF
>TRBV10-2|few|TRBJ1-6|15|TRBD1
TGCGCCAGCATTCCAGGACAGGGAGAGAATTCACCCCTCCACTTT
CASIPGQGENSPLHF
>TRBV2|.|TRBJ2-7|11|.
TGTGCCAGCTCCCCAATCTACGAGCAGTACTTC
CASSPIYEQYF
>TRBV7-2|.|TRBJ2-7|15|TRBD1
TGTGCCAGCAGCCTCGGGTCCGGGACAGGCCAGAATCGGTACTTC
CASSLGSGTGQNRYF
>TRBV7-3|.|TRBJ2-1|13|.
TGTGCCAGCAGCCAGATAACCGACAATGAGCAGTTCTTC
CASSQITDNEQFF
>TRBV27|.|TRBJ1-5|14|.
TGTGCCAGCAGTCCCCTTAGTCCCCCTCAGCCCCAGCATTTT
CASSPLSPPQPQHF
>TRBV7-2|.|TRBJ2-1|16|TRBD1
TGTGCCAGCAGTGGAATGGGACAGGGCAGGTTATTTGAGCAGTTCTTC
CASSGMGQGRLFEQFF
>TRBV5-4|.|TRBJ1-2|14|.
TGTGCCAGCAGCTTGGGGGTGGAGGGCTATGGCTACACCTTC
CASSLGVEGYGYTF
>TRBV7-2|.|TRBJ2-7|15|TRBD1
TGTGCCAGCAGCTTAAGTGGACAGGGGGCCGGCGAGCAGTACTTC
CASSLSGQGAGEQYF
>TRBV7-2|few|TRBJ1-3|13|.
TGTGCCAGCAGCTTAGGTAGAGGAAACACCATATATTTT
CASSLGRGNTIYF
>TRBV11-3|.|TRBJ2-1|16|.
TGTGCCAGCAGCCCCCGTTGGGCAGAAGTCGGCAATGAGCAGTTCTTC
CASSPRWAEVGNEQFF
>TRBV30|.|TRBJ2-3|20|TRBD2
TGTGCCTGGAGTGTCTGGGGGACAGGGAGGACTAGCGGGAGACCTGATACGCAGTATTTT
CAWSVWGTGRTSGRPDTQYF
>TRBV18|.|TRBJ1-1|16|.
TGTGCCAGCTCACCTAGGAGAGGCTCTGTGAACACTGAAGCTTTCTTT
CASSPRRGSVNTEAFF
>TRBV2|.|TRBJ1-3|13|.
TGTGCCAGCATCCGGGATAGCTGGGACACCATATATTTT
CASIRDSWDTIYF
>TRBV23-1|.|TRBJ2-7|14|TRBD2
TGCGCCAGCAATCGGGCAGCGGGGTCCTACGAGCAGTACTTC
CASNRAAGSYEQYF
>TRBV27|.|TRBJ2-2|14|.
TGTGCCAGCAGTTTTAGGAGCGACCACGGGGAGCTGTTTTTT
CASSFRSDHGELFF
>TRBV19|.|TRBJ2-4|17|TRBD2
TGTGCCAGTAGTATCGCGGGAGGTCTGTCAGCCAAAAACATTCAGTACTTC
CASSIAGGLSAKNIQYF
>TRBV6-5|.|TRBJ2-7|15|TRBD2
TGTGCCAGCAGTTACTCGCCTAGCGGGGGCTACGAGCAGTACTTC
CASSYSPSGGYEQYF
>TRBV18|few|TRBJ2-7|16|.
TGTGCCAGCTCACCACCAGGGGGGAGGGCCTCCTACGAGCAGTACTTC
CASSPPGGRASYEQYF
>TRBV6-5|.|TRBJ2-5|15|.
TGTGCCAGCAGCGGACAGCAAACCCCTGAGGGGACCCAGTACTTC
CASSGQQTPEGTQYF
>TRBV11-2|.|TRBJ2-1|15|TRBD1
TGTGCCAGCAGACAAACGGGACAGCCCTACAATGAGCAGTTCTTC
CASRQTGQPYNEQFF
>TRBV20-1|.|TRBJ1-6|13|TRBD1
TGCAGTGCTAGTCCCCGACAGGGGTCACCCCTCCACTTT
CSASPRQGSPLHF
>TRBV5-6|once|TRBJ1-2|14|.
TGTGCCAGCAGCTTCCTCCATGTCCGGGATGGCTACACCTTC
CASSFLHVRDGYTF
>TRBV28|.|TRBJ1-4|12|TRBD1
TGTGCCAGCAGTAGGGGACAGATTAAACTGTTTTTT
CASSRGQIKLFF
>TRBV5-1|.|TRBJ1-2|15|.
TGCGCCAGCAGCTACAATCAGGGTTCGAACTATGGCTACACCTTC
CASSYNQGSNYGYTF
>TRBV2|few|TRBJ1-1|13|.
TGTGCCAGCAGTTCCAGACAGAACACTGAAGCTTTCTTT
CASSSRQNTEAFF
>TRBV30|.|TRBJ1-1|15|TRBD1
TGTGCCTGGAGTCCTTACAGGGGGGGAAACACTGAAGCTTTCTTT
CAWSPYRGGNTEAFF
>TRBV12-5|.|TRBJ1-2|16|.
TGTGCTAGTGGTTTGGACCCGGGGGGTGGGCGTCATGGCTACACCTTC
CASGLDPGGGRHGYTF
>TRBV19|once|TRBJ2-3|16|.
TGTGCCAGTAGCTTTCTGGGGGGACTCGGCACAGATACGCAGTATTTT
CASSFLGGLGTDTQYF
>TRBV10-3|.|TRBJ2-3|15|TRBD2
TGTGCCATCACTGGACTAGCGGGTAATACAGATACGCAGTATTTT
CAITGLAGNTDTQYF
>TRBV4-1|.|TRBJ1-5|15|.
TGCGCCAGCAGCCAAGAAGGAGGAGGGTTTCAGCCCCAGCATTTT
CASSQEGGGFQPQHF
>TRBV13|.|TRBJ2-3|15|TRBD2
TGTGCCAGCAGCTCCCCGGGGGGTTCACGGGATACGCAGTATTTT
CASSSPGGSRDTQYF
>TRBV3-1/TRBV3-2|.|TRBJ1-6|15|.
TGTGCCAGCAGACCGAGAGGACAGTATAATTCACCCCTCCACTTT
CASRPRGQYNSPLHF
>TRBV30|.|TRBJ1-3|15|TRBD1
TGTGCCACCCGGGACAGGGGTTTATCTGGAAACACCATATATTTT
CATRDRGLSGNTIYF
>TRBV3-1/TRBV3-2|.|TRBJ2-3|19|TRBD2
TGTGCCAGCAGCCAAGATGCCGGGACTAGCGGGGGGTTCACAGATACGCAGTATTTT
CASSQDAGTSGGFTDTQYF
>TRBV5-1|.|TRBJ1-1|16|.
TGCGCCAGCAGCTTGGAGATCGGGGGAGGAAACACTGAAGCTTTCTTT
CASSLEIGGGNTEAFF
>TRBV7-2|medium-sized|TRBJ1-2|16|TRBD1
TGTGCCAGCAGCCCCGGATCCCACAGGGGGGGAAATGGCTACACCTTC
CASSPGSHRGGNGYTF
>TRBV7-2|.|TRBJ1-2|13|.
TGTGCCAGCAGCCTGAACCAGAGAGGGGGCTACACCTTC
CASSLNQRGGYTF